The clone carrying this TCR beta chain was counted many times. The sample originates from a study of T-cell reconstitution after alpha-beta-depleted transplantation in children. This CDR3 is 12 amino acids long. V shed 5 bases, J shed 4 bases, and the junction held 3 bases outside the gene matches. Germline V gene lookup returns CDR1 GTSNPN and CDR2 SVGIG (reference sequence). TCRbeta library construction was performed incorporating unique molecular identifiers. Each CDR3 protein gets one entry after TCRdb re-called the PCR reads with MiXCR. The sample has some 200,000 distinct CDR3 sequences, about 7% seen once.

This chain joins TRBV30 and TRBJ2-5, with 8 bases identical to TRBD2. Sequenced here: PBMCs, sampled before TCRalphabeta/CD19-depleted stem cell transplant. This sequence was found in a boy between 2 and 10 years old with acute lymphoblastic leukemia, due to receive a stem cell transplant. CDR3 region: CAWVTSAETQYF. Written as DNA, the CDR3 is TGTGCCTGGGTGACTAGCGCAGAGACCCAGTACTTC.